This TCR beta chain was captured in a study of blood T cells in healthy people across ages. Study results and caveats: PBMCs were not sorted, which prevented a conclusive comparison of naive versus antigen-experienced cells. CMV infection status of these donors was not known.

Extractions gave at least 6 micrograms of total RNA per sample. Concerning this clonotype itself: Antigen unknown.

A second PCR, run for about 7 to 12 cycles, used a sample-barcoded 5' primer plus a J-beta primer mix. TCRdb reanalysed the 5' RACE reads using MiXCR and keeps one entry per CDR3 protein. The sample yields hundreds of thousands of distinct CDR3 sequences, under 25% seen once. The CDR3 is 15 residues long. V shed 1 base and J 4 bases; nucleotides not matched to a gene: 7. Looked up from germline, CDR1 is SGHTA and CDR2 is FQGNSA. The sample was blood. The receptor comes from a man in his 70s in good health. The rearrangement uses TRBV7-2 and TRBJ2-7; TRBD2 agrees at 7 bases. CDR3 residues: CASSLEVAGTYEQYF. In DNA form, the CDR3 reads TGTGCCAGCAGCTTAGAGGTAGCGGGCACTTACGAGCAGTACTTC. Full variable domain (outside the CDR3, taken from reference TRBV7-2 and TRBJ2-7): GAGVSQSPSNKVTEKGKDVELRCDPISGHTALYWYRQSLGQGLEFLIYFQGNSAPDKSGLPSDRFSAERTGGSVSTLTIQRTQQEDSAVYLCASSLEVAGTYEQYFGPGTRLTVT.